This T cell receptor beta chain was found in a study of response to subunit inactivated influenza vaccine. In the case of this clonotype: Antigen specificity is unknown.

MiXCR, run by TCRdb on the RT-PCR reads, gives a single entry per CDR3 protein. This table holds fewer than 250,000 distinct CDR3 sequences, about 15% found once. Points from the study as a whole: The study's authors posited that every seasonal influenza vaccination enlists few new T cells.

V lost 5 bases to trimming and J lost 0 bases, with 11 bases between them. CDR3 length: 14 amino acids. CDR1 is SNHLY, CDR2 FYNNEI, per germline. J is TRBJ2-7 and V is TRBV2; D unclear. The sample consisted of CD8+ T cells sorted from PBMCs, taken more than 4 days after vaccination. The sequence came from a man aged 50-59 years who received an inactivated influenza vaccine. CDR3 in amino acids: CASSPTAVSYEQYF. CDR3 DNA: TGTGCCAGCAGTCCGACTGCAGTCTCCTACGAGCAGTACTTC.